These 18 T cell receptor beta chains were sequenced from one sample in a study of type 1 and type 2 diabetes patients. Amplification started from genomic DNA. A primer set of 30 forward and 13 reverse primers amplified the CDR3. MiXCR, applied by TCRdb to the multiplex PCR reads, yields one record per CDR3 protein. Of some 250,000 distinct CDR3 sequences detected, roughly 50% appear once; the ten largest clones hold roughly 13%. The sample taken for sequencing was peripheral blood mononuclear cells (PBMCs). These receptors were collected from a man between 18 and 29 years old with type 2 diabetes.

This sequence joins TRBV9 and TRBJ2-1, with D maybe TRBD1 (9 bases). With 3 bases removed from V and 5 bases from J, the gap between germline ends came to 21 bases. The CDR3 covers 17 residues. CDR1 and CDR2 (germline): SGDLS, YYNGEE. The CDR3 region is CASSANREGTGNNEQFF. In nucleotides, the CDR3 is TGTGCCAGCAGCGCCAACCGGGAGGGGACAGGGAACAATGAGCAGTTCTTC.

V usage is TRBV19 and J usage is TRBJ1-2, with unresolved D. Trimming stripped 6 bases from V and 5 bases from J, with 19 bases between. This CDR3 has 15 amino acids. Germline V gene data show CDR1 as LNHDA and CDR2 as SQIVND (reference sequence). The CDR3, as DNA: TGTGCCAGTAGGGCAGGTCCTGTGGGTACTTATGGCTACACCTTC. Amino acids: CASRAGPVGTYGYTF.

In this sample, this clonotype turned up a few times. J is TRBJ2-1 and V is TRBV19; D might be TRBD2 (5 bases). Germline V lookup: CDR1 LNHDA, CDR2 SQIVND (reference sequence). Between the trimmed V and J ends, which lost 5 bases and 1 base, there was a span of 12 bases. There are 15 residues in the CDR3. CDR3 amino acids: CASSSDGVSYNEQFF. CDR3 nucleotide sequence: TGTGCCAGTAGTTCGGACGGGGTTTCCTACAATGAGCAGTTCTTC.

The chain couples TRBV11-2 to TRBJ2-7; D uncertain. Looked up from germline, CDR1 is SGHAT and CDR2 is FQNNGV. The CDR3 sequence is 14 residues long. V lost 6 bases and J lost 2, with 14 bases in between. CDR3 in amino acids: CASSDSARTYEQYF. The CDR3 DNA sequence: TGTGCCAGCAGTGACTCAGCTCGTACCTACGAGCAGTACTTC. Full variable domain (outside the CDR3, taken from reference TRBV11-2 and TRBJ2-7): EAGVAQSPRYKIIEKRQSVAFWCNPISGHATLYWYQQILGQGPKLLIQFQNNGVVDDSQLPKDRFSAERLKGVDSTLKIQPAKLEDSAVYLCASSDSARTYEQYFGPGTRLTVT.

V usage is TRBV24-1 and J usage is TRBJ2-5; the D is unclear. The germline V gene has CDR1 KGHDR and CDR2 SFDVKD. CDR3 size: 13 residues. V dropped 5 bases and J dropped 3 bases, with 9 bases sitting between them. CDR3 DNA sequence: TGTGCCACCAGTGGGACGGAGAAAGAGACCCAGTACTTC. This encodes CATSGTEKETQYF.

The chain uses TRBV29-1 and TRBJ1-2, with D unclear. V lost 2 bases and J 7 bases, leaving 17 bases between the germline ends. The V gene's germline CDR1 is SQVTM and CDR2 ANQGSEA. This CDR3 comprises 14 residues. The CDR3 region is CSVEQAGGSSGYTF. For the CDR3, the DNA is TGCAGCGTTGAACAGGCGGGAGGGAGCAGTGGCTACACCTTC.

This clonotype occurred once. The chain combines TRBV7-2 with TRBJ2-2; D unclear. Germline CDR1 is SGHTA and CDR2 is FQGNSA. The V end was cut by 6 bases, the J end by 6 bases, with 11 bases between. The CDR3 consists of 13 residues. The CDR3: CASSEPAAGELFF. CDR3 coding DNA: TGTGCCAGCAGTGAACCCGCGGCCGGGGAGCTGTTTTTT.

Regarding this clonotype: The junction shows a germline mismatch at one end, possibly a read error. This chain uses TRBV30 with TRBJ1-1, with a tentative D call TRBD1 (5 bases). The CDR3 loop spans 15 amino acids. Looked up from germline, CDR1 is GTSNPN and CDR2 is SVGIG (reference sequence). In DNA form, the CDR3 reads TGTGCCTGGAGTGTCCCAAGACGGGGGAACGCTGAAGCTTTCTTT. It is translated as CAWSVPRRGNAEAFF.

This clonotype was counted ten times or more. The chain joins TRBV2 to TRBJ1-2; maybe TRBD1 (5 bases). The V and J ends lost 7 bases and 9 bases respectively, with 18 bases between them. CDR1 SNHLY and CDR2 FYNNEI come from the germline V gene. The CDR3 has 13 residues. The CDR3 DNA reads TGTGCCAGCATACCCGAGGAGGGGTGGCGCTACACCTTC. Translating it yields CASIPEEGWRYTF.

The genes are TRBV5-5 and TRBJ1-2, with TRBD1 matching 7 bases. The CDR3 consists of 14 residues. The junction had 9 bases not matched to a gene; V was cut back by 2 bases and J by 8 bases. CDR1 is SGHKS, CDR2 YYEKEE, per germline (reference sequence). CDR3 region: CASSFSDRASGYTF. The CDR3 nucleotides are TGTGCCAGCAGCTTTTCCGACAGGGCTAGCGGCTACACCTTC.

The CDR3 is CATSPDMSSYEQYF. As DNA, the CDR3 is TGTGCCACCTCTCCCGATATGAGCTCCTACGAGCAGTACTTC. This chain connects TRBV19 to TRBJ2-5, with D uncertain. The last part of the DNA fits TRBJ2-7 better; the J call may be wrong. The V gene's germline CDR1 is LNHDA and CDR2 SQIVND (reference sequence). This CDR3 comprises 14 residues.

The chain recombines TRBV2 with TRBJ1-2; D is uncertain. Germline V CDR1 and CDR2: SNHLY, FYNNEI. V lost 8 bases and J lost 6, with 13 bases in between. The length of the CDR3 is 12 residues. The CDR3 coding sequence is TGTGCCAGCGCCGCGGGCGTGGATGGCTACACCTTC. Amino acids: CASAAGVDGYTF. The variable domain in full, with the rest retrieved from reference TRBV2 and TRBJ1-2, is EPEVTQTPSHQVTQMGQEVILRCVPISNHLYFYWYRQILGQKVEFLVSFYNNEISEKSEIFDDQFSVERPDGSNFTLKIRSTKLEDSAMYFCASAAGVDGYTFGSGTRLTVV.

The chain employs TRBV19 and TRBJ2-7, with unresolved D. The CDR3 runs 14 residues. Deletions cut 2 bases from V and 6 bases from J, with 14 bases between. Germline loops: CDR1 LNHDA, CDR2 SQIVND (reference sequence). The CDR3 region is CASSIRGSISEQYF. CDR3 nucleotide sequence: TGTGCCAGTAGTATAAGAGGAAGCATAAGCGAGCAGTACTTC.

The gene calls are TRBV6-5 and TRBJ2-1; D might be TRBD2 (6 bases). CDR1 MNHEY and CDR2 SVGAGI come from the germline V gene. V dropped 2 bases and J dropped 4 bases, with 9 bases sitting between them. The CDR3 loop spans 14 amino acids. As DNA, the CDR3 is TGTGCCAGCAGTTACGGAGGGTTGTACAATGAGCAGTTCTTC. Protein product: CASSYGGLYNEQFF.

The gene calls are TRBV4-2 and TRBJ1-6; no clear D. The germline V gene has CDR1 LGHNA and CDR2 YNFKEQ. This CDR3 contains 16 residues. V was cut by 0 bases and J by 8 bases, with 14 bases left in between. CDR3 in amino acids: CASSQERTGYDSPLHF. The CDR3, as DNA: TGTGCCAGCAGCCAAGAACGTACGGGGTACGATTCACCCCTCCACTTT.

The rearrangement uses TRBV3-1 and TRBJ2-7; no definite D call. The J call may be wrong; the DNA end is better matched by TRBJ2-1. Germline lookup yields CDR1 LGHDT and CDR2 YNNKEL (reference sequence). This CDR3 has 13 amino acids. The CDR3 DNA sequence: TGTGCCAGCAGCAGATCGGACGCCAATGAGCAGTTCTTC. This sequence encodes CASSRSDANEQFF.

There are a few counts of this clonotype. Here the CDR3 reads CASSQGLSAGTGELFF. The DNA of the CDR3 is TGCGCCAGCAGCCAAGGCCTCTCGGCGGGCACCGGGGAGCTGTTTTTT. The rearrangement uses TRBV4-1 and TRBJ2-2; maybe TRBD2 (5 bases). The V and J ends lost 1 base and 4 bases respectively, with 13 bases between them. Germline assignment: CDR1 MGHRA and CDR2 YSYEKL. This CDR3 has 16 amino acids.

The CDR3 nucleotides read TGTGCCACCTCGATGGCCGGAAACACTGAAGCTTTCTTT. This translates into CATSMAGNTEAFF. This chain uses TRBV12-3 or TRBV12-4 with TRBJ1-1; D unclear. Trimming took 10 bases from V and 2 from J, leaving 14 bases between them. The CDR3 consists of 13 residues.